This T cell receptor (beta chain) stems from a study of blood T cells in healthy people across ages. Overall study results and limits: Changes in expanded clonotypes were possibly confounded, as the CMV status of donors was unknown.

The CDR3 spans 16 residues. Germline V lookup: CDR1 SGDLS, CDR2 YYNGEE. This clonotype has just one count. Its antigen is undetermined. The junction and the germline gene differ at one end; a read error may be behind it. With a J-beta primer mix and a sample-barcoded 5' primer, a second PCR ran roughly 6 to 11 cycles. TCRdb itself ran the 5' RACE reads through MiXCR, one entry per CDR3 protein. The repertoire holds about 930,000 distinct CDR3 sequences, with 25% to 35% as singletons. The data also belong to a second study, concerning T cells of mothers and their children. That work adds: Primer M1S, used in the second PCR, introduced sample barcodes and 2-4 random nucleotides.

The chain couples TRBV9 to TRBJ1-1; no firm D call. Sequencing was performed on blood. This receptor was identified in a woman aged 40 to 50 in good health. CDR3 bases: TGTGCCAGCAGCGTAGCGAGTCGGACCGACGGAACTGAGGCTTTCTTT. This gives the protein CASSVASRTDGTEAFF.